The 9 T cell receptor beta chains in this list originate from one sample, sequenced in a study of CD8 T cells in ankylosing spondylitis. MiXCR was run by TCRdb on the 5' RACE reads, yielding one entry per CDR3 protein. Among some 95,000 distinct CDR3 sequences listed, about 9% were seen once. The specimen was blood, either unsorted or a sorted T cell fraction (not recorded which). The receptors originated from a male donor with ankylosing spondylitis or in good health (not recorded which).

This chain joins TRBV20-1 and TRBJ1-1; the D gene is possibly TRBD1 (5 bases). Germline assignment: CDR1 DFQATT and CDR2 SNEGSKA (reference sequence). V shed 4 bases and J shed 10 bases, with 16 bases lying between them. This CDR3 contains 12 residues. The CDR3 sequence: CSAKKGQGGAFF. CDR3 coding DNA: TGCAGTGCTAAGAAGGGGCAGGGAGGAGCTTTCTTT.

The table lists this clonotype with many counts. This chain's CDR3 is CASSEHPGSLVGEQYF. CDR3 nucleotides: TGCGCCAGCAGTGAGCACCCGGGCAGCCTGGTTGGAGAGCAGTACTTC. J is TRBJ2-7 and V is TRBV10-2; D is uncertain. Trimming took 2 bases from V and 7 from J, leaving 21 bases between them. CDR1 is WSHSY, CDR2 SAAADI, per germline. The CDR3 has 16 amino acids.

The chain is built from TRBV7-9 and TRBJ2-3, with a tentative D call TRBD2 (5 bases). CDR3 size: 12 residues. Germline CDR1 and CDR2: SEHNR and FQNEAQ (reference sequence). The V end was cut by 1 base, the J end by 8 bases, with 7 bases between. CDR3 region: CASSLDRGTQYF. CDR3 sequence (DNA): TGTGCCAGCAGCTTAGACCGGGGTACGCAGTATTTT.

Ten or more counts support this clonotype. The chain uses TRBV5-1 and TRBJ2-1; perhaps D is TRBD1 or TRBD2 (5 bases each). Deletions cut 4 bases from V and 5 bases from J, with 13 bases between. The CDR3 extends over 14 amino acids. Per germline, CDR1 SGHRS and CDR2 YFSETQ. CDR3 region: CASSHGTANNEQFF. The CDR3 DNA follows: TGCGCCAGCAGCCACGGGACGGCGAACAATGAGCAGTTCTTC.

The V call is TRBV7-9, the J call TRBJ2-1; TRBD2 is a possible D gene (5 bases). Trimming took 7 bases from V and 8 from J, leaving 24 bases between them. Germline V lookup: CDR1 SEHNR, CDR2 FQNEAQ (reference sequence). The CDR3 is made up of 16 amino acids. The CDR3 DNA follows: TGTGCCAGCACTAGCAGTGTGGGTACCTGGGCCCATGAGCAGTTCTTC. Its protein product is CASTSSVGTWAHEQFF.

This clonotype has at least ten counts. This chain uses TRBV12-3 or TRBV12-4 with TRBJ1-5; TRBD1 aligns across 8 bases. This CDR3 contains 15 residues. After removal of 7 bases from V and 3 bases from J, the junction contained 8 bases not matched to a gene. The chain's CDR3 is CASTSGTGHNQPQHF. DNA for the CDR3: TGTGCCAGCACCTCAGGGACAGGCCACAATCAGCCCCAGCATTTT.

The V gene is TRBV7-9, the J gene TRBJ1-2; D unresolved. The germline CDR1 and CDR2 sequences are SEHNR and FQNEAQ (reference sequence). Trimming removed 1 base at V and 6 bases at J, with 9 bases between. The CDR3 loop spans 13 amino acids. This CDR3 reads CASSLEIGDGYTF. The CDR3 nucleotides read TGTGCCAGCAGCTTAGAGATTGGGGATGGCTACACCTTC.

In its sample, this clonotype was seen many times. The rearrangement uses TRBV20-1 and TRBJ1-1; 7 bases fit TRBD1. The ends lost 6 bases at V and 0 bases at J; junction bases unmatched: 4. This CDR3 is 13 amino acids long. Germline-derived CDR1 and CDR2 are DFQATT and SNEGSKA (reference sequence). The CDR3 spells CSARGQVNTEAFF. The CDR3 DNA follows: TGCAGTGCCCGCGGACAGGTGAACACTGAAGCTTTCTTT.

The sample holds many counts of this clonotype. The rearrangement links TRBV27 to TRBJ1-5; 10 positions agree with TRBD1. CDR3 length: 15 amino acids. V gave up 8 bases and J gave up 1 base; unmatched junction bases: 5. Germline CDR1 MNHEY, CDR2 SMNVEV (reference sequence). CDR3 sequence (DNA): TGTGCCAGCGGGAGACAGGGGGCGAGCAATCAGCCCCAGCATTTT. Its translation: CASGRQGASNQPQHF.